This paragraph covers one TCR beta chain sequence. What it binds is not known. The same CDR3 also results from other DNA sequences found in this sample. Data came from immunoSEQ multiplex PCR; TCRdb stores just in-frame clones and leaves some out. The sample lists 2 million to 2.5 million clones, approximately 95% seen once, with about 1.1% in the top ten. Terminally differentiated effector memory CD45RA+ cells were excluded from the naive CD8 cells, which were CD45RO-negative and positively selected for CCR7. The data belong to a study of shared clonotypes between healthy human individuals. Study-level results: Blood was the only sampled material, and tissue repertoires likely differ.

Germline V lookup: CDR1 SGHAT, CDR2 FQNNGV. Trimming left V 3 bases short and J 2 bases short, with 8 bases between. This CDR3 is built from 13 residues. The chain links TRBV11-2 to TRBJ2-7, with a possible D match to TRBD1 (6 bases). The receptor's source is a man aged 18 to 35 in good health. Material for sequencing was naive CD8+ T cells sorted from blood. Written as DNA, the CDR3 is TGTGCCAGCAGCTTTGAGGGGGCCTACGAGCAGTACTTC. Its protein product is CASSFEGAYEQYF. The variable domain in full, completed from reference TRBV11-2 and TRBJ2-7, reads EAGVAQSPRYKIIEKRQSVAFWCNPISGHATLYWYQQILGQGPKLLIQFQNNGVVDDSQLPKDRFSAERLKGVDSTLKIQPAKLEDSAVYLCASSFEGAYEQYFGPGTRLTVT.